These T cell receptor beta chains were read from a single sample in a study of cytomegalovirus exposure and HLA in healthy donors. Produced via immunoSEQ multiplex PCR; TCRdb's table is partial and in-frame only. The profile shows 69,000 or so clones, about 74% of them singletons. Input material: PBMCs. Receptors originate from a woman in her sixties in good health and CMV-seropositive. CDR3s include the opening cysteine and the closing phenylalanine or tryptophan. The D gene is left open where the match is weak. Clone size, where shown, is once, few, many, or a class for clones that have expanded.

J gene: TRBJ1-4
V gene: TRBV29-1
clone size: few
D gene: NA
CDR3 protein: CSVSRGFNEKLFF
CDR3 DNA: TGCAGCGTCTCGAGAGGCTTTAATGAAAAACTGTTTTTT

J gene: TRBJ1-4
V gene: TRBV5-1
clone size: few
D gene: NA
CDR3 protein: CASSLAGLNEKLFF
CDR3 DNA: TGCGCCAGCAGCTTGGCGGGACTTAATGAAAAACTGTTTTTT

J gene: TRBJ1-1
V gene: TRBV10-1
clone size: NA
D gene: NA
CDR3 protein: CASADSLNTEAFF
CDR3 DNA: TGCGCCAGCGCGGACAGTCTGAACACTGAAGCTTTCTTT

J gene: TRBJ2-7
V gene: TRBV21-1
clone size: NA
D gene: NA
CDR3 protein: CASSKSRDRTSHEQYF
CDR3 DNA: TGTGCCAGCAGCAAATCCAGGGACAGGACGTCCCACGAGCAGTACTTC

J gene: TRBJ2-3
V gene: TRBV28
clone size: NA
D gene: NA
CDR3 protein: CASSRAESLTDTQYF
CDR3 DNA: TGTGCCAGCAGCCGAGCGGAGTCGCTCACAGATACGCAGTATTTT

J gene: TRBJ2-1
V gene: TRBV29-1
clone size: NA
D gene: TRBD2
CDR3 protein: CSVEDRTSGAYNEQFF
CDR3 DNA: TGCAGCGTTGAAGACCGGACTAGCGGGGCCTACAATGAGCAGTTCTTC

J gene: TRBJ2-3
V gene: TRBV2
clone size: few
D gene: NA
CDR3 protein: CASSESGGTDTQYF
CDR3 DNA: TGTGCCAGCAGTGAATCAGGCGGCACAGATACGCAGTATTTT

J gene: TRBJ1-1
V gene: TRBV18
clone size: NA
D gene: NA
CDR3 protein: CASSPLQGQNTEAFF
CDR3 DNA: TGTGCCAGCTCACCTCTCCAGGGGCAGAACACTGAAGCTTTCTTT

J gene: TRBJ2-1
V gene: TRBV10-2
clone size: NA
D gene: TRBD2
CDR3 protein: CASGWGTSGGAGLNEQFF
CDR3 DNA: TGCGCCAGCGGATGGGGGACTAGCGGGGGGGCAGGTTTGAATGAGCAGTTCTTC

J gene: TRBJ1-6
V gene: TRBV5-1
clone size: NA
D gene: NA
CDR3 protein: CASSLGFMQNSPLHF
CDR3 DNA: TGCGCCAGCAGCTTGGGGTTCATGCAGAATTCACCCCTCCACTTT

J gene: TRBJ2-7
V gene: TRBV7-7
clone size: NA
D gene: TRBD1
CDR3 protein: CASSSTGPYEQYF
CDR3 DNA: TGTGCTAGCAGTTCGACAGGGCCCTACGAGCAGTACTTC

J gene: TRBJ2-1
V gene: TRBV5-6
clone size: NA
D gene: NA
CDR3 protein: CASSLTEYNEQFF
CDR3 DNA: TGTGCCAGCAGCTTGACAGAGTACAATGAGCAGTTCTTC

J gene: TRBJ1-2
V gene: TRBV7-9
clone size: NA
D gene: NA
CDR3 protein: CASSQGVYGYTF
CDR3 DNA: TGTGCCAGCAGCCAAGGGGTCTATGGCTACACCTTC

J gene: TRBJ2-3
V gene: TRBV5-1
clone size: NA
D gene: TRBD2
CDR3 protein: CASRRGTSGLDTQYF
CDR3 DNA: TGCGCCAGCAGGAGGGGGACTAGCGGATTAGATACGCAGTATTTT

J gene: TRBJ2-7
V gene: TRBV30
clone size: NA
D gene: TRBD2
CDR3 protein: CARDGTSGTYEQYF
CDR3 DNA: TGTGCCCGGGACGGGACTAGCGGCACCTACGAGCAGTACTTC

J gene: TRBJ1-1
V gene: TRBV5-1
clone size: NA
D gene: NA
CDR3 protein: CASSLFSGTQNTEAFF
CDR3 DNA: TGCGCCAGCAGCTTATTCTCCGGGACACAGAACACTGAAGCTTTCTTT

J gene: TRBJ1-2
V gene: TRBV25-1
clone size: NA
D gene: NA
CDR3 protein: CASSEPTENYGYTF
CDR3 DNA: TGTGCCAGCAGTGAACCGACAGAAAACTATGGCTACACCTTC

J gene: TRBJ1-2
V gene: TRBV5-4
clone size: NA
D gene: NA
CDR3 protein: CASSSQGIYGYTF
CDR3 DNA: TGTGCCAGCAGCTCACAGGGCATCTATGGCTACACCTTC

J gene: TRBJ2-1
V gene: TRBV6-6
clone size: many
D gene: NA
CDR3 protein: CASSYSLDYEQFF
CDR3 DNA: TGTGCCAGCAGTTACTCGCTAGACTATGAGCAGTTCTTC

J gene: TRBJ2-7
V gene: TRBV27
clone size: NA
D gene: TRBD2
CDR3 protein: CASRGGVPYEQYF
CDR3 DNA: TGTGCCAGCAGGGGGGGGGTGCCCTACGAGCAGTACTTC

J gene: TRBJ2-3
V gene: TRBV5-1
clone size: NA
D gene: TRBD2
CDR3 protein: CASSQGLAGFTDTQYF
CDR3 DNA: TGCGCCAGCAGCCAAGGACTAGCGGGATTTACAGATACGCAGTATTTT

J gene: TRBJ1-1
V gene: TRBV7-9
clone size: NA
D gene: TRBD1
CDR3 protein: CASSPQTGGTEAFF
CDR3 DNA: TGTGCCAGCAGCCCACAAACAGGGGGAACTGAAGCTTTCTTT

J gene: TRBJ1-1
V gene: TRBV5-1
clone size: NA
D gene: TRBD1
CDR3 protein: CASRPSLGTAEAFF
CDR3 DNA: TGCGCCAGCAGACCATCCTTAGGGACAGCTGAAGCTTTCTTT

J gene: TRBJ1-1
V gene: TRBV5-5
clone size: NA
D gene: NA
CDR3 protein: CASSLIRAPDRTDEAFF
CDR3 DNA: TGTGCCAGCAGCTTAATTAGGGCCCCCGACAGAACCGATGAAGCTTTCTTT

J gene: TRBJ1-4
V gene: TRBV20-1
clone size: NA
D gene: NA
CDR3 protein: CSARRNEKLFF
CDR3 DNA: TGCAGTGCTAGGAGGAATGAAAAACTGTTTTTT

J gene: TRBJ1-5
V gene: TRBV10-3
clone size: NA
D gene: TRBD1
CDR3 protein: CAIRGQGDNQPQHF
CDR3 DNA: TGTGCCATCAGGGGACAGGGCGACAATCAGCCCCAGCATTTT

J gene: TRBJ1-1
V gene: TRBV19
clone size: few
D gene: NA
CDR3 protein: CASSIRFAEAFF
CDR3 DNA: TGTGCCAGTAGTATACGTTTTGCTGAAGCTTTCTTT

J gene: TRBJ2-3
V gene: TRBV5-1
clone size: few
D gene: NA
CDR3 protein: CASSLGQITDTQYF
CDR3 DNA: TGCGCCAGCAGCTTGGGTCAGATCACAGATACGCAGTATTTT

J gene: TRBJ2-1
V gene: TRBV27
clone size: NA
D gene: NA
CDR3 protein: CASSLSIMAGSYNEQFF
CDR3 DNA: TGTGCCAGCAGTTTATCGATCATGGCGGGGTCCTACAATGAGCAGTTCTTC

J gene: TRBJ1-1
V gene: TRBV6-1
clone size: NA
D gene: NA
CDR3 protein: CASSEAGRLQAFF
CDR3 DNA: TGTGCCAGCAGTGAAGCAGGGAGGCTCCAAGCTTTCTTT

J gene: TRBJ2-1
V gene: TRBV4-2
clone size: once
D gene: NA
CDR3 protein: CASTPIGGQDEQFF
CDR3 DNA: TGTGCCAGCACCCCTATCGGAGGGCAGGATGAGCAGTTCTTC

J gene: TRBJ1-5
V gene: TRBV27
clone size: NA
D gene: NA
CDR3 protein: CASKVSGGSQPQHF
CDR3 DNA: TGTGCCAGCAAGGTGTCGGGGGGGAGTCAGCCCCAGCATTTT

J gene: TRBJ2-3
V gene: TRBV28
clone size: NA
D gene: TRBD1
CDR3 protein: CASSPADRTGGTPSTDTQYF
CDR3 DNA: TGTGCCAGCAGTCCGGCAGACAGGACAGGGGGCACGCCAAGCACAGATACGCAGTATTTT

J gene: TRBJ1-2
V gene: TRBV5-1
clone size: once
D gene: NA
CDR3 protein: CASSLEAVSYGYTF
CDR3 DNA: TGCGCCAGCAGCTTGGAAGCCGTTTCCTATGGCTACACCTTC

J gene: TRBJ2-2
V gene: TRBV6-5
clone size: NA
D gene: NA
CDR3 protein: CASSYIGAGELFF
CDR3 DNA: TGTGCCAGCAGTTACATCGGTGCCGGGGAGCTGTTTTTT

J gene: TRBJ2-7
V gene: TRBV7-3
clone size: NA
D gene: TRBD1
CDR3 protein: CASSLDRGREQYF
CDR3 DNA: TGTGCCAGCAGCTTGGACAGGGGGCGCGAGCAGTACTTC

J gene: TRBJ2-5
V gene: TRBV7-9
clone size: NA
D gene: NA
CDR3 protein: CASSLAPGLATETQYF
CDR3 DNA: TGTGCCAGCAGCTTAGCCCCCGGTCTAGCTACAGAGACCCAGTACTTC